Listed below are T cell receptor beta chains from one sample, sequenced in a study of PD-1 blockade in classical Hodgkin lymphoma. TCRdb's copy holds only in-frame clones and misses some; the assay was immunoSEQ multiplex PCR. This sample has about 22,000 clones; approximately 69% occur once, and the top ten carry approximately 3.5%. Here the sequenced sample was peripheral blood mononuclear cells (PBMCs), taken at baseline. Receptors were obtained from a human donor with classical Hodgkin lymphoma. CDR3s include the opening cysteine and the closing phenylalanine or tryptophan. Each record gives: J gene, V gene, D gene, clone size, CDR3 DNA, CDR3 protein. The D gene is left open where the match is weak. The size entry is marked missing in some rows and otherwise reads once, few, many or a size class.

J gene: TRBJ2-1
V gene: TRBV7-6
D gene: TRBD2
clone size: NA
CDR3 DNA: TGTGCCAGCAGCTTGGGACTAGCGGACCACAATGAGCAGTTCTTC
CDR3 protein: CASSLGLADHNEQFF

J gene: TRBJ2-7
V gene: TRBV5-1
D gene: NA
clone size: NA
CDR3 DNA: TGCGCCAGCAGCCCCTGGGGCGGGACTCCGACCTACGAGCAGTACTTC
CDR3 protein: CASSPWGGTPTYEQYF

J gene: TRBJ2-7
V gene: TRBV5-6
D gene: NA
clone size: NA
CDR3 DNA: TGTGCCAGCAGCCGGGAAGGAGAGCAGTACTTC
CDR3 protein: CASSREGEQYF

J gene: TRBJ1-5
V gene: TRBV6-6
D gene: NA
clone size: NA
CDR3 DNA: TGTGCCAGCAGCCTTACAGGGAGAGGGCAGCCCCAGCATTTT
CDR3 protein: CASSLTGRGQPQHF

J gene: TRBJ2-3
V gene: TRBV19
D gene: TRBD2
clone size: once
CDR3 DNA: TGTGCCAGTAGTATCTCGACTAGCGGGGGGGCCGGAGATACGCAGTATTTT
CDR3 protein: CASSISTSGGAGDTQYF

J gene: TRBJ1-5
V gene: TRBV4-1
D gene: NA
clone size: NA
CDR3 DNA: TGCGCCAGCAGCCAAGATCAGGTCTTTAGCAATCAGCCCCAGCATTTT
CDR3 protein: CASSQDQVFSNQPQHF

J gene: TRBJ2-5
V gene: TRBV6-5
D gene: TRBD1
clone size: NA
CDR3 DNA: TGTGCCAGCAGTTACGGACAGGGGGCCCAGACCCAGTACTTC
CDR3 protein: CASSYGQGAQTQYF

J gene: TRBJ1-5
V gene: TRBV28
D gene: TRBD1
clone size: NA
CDR3 DNA: TGTGCCAGCGACCCTTACAGGGGGCAGGGGCAGCCCCAGCATTTT
CDR3 protein: CASDPYRGQGQPQHF

J gene: TRBJ1-1
V gene: TRBV7-9
D gene: NA
clone size: NA
CDR3 DNA: TGTGCCAGCAGCTTTACAGTTAACACTGAAGCTTTCTTT
CDR3 protein: CASSFTVNTEAFF

J gene: TRBJ1-1
V gene: TRBV2
D gene: NA
clone size: NA
CDR3 DNA: TGTGCCAGCTGGGGGTTGGGGGACACTGAAGCTTTCTTT
CDR3 protein: CASWGLGDTEAFF

J gene: TRBJ2-1
V gene: TRBV9
D gene: NA
clone size: few
CDR3 DNA: TGTGCCAGCAGCGCCCGTGTCATCGGCGATGAGCAGTTCTTC
CDR3 protein: CASSARVIGDEQFF

J gene: TRBJ1-2
V gene: TRBV5-6
D gene: NA
clone size: once
CDR3 DNA: TGTGCCAGCAGCTCGAATAGTAAGACACTTCTCTATGGCTACACCTTC
CDR3 protein: CASSSNSKTLLYGYTF

J gene: TRBJ1-5
V gene: TRBV5-5
D gene: TRBD1
clone size: NA
CDR3 DNA: TGTGCCAGCAGCTGGGGGACAGGGGATGAGCCCCAGCATTTT
CDR3 protein: CASSWGTGDEPQHF

J gene: TRBJ1-1
V gene: TRBV6-1
D gene: TRBD1
clone size: NA
CDR3 DNA: TGTGCCAGCAGTGAATTAGGACAGGGGGCTGAAGCTTTCTTT
CDR3 protein: CASSELGQGAEAFF

J gene: TRBJ2-7
V gene: TRBV14
D gene: TRBD2
clone size: NA
CDR3 DNA: TGTGCCAGCAGCCAGGCTAGCGGGGGGGCGTACGAGCAGTACTTC
CDR3 protein: CASSQASGGAYEQYF

J gene: TRBJ1-5
V gene: TRBV4-1
D gene: NA
clone size: few
CDR3 DNA: TGCGCCAGCAGCCAAGATATGGGGGGGACGGGTCAGCCCCAGCATTTT
CDR3 protein: CASSQDMGGTGQPQHF

J gene: TRBJ1-1
V gene: TRBV6-6
D gene: NA
clone size: NA
CDR3 DNA: TGTGCCAGCAACATAAAATTGGGGGCCGCTGAAGCTTTCTTT
CDR3 protein: CASNIKLGAAEAFF

J gene: TRBJ2-1
V gene: TRBV7-8
D gene: NA
clone size: NA
CDR3 DNA: TGTGCCAGCAGCTTAACGGTAACGATGGGATACAATGAGCAGTTCTTC
CDR3 protein: CASSLTVTMGYNEQFF

J gene: TRBJ1-3
V gene: TRBV19
D gene: NA
clone size: NA
CDR3 DNA: TGTGCCAGTACGGTAATCGGGTTCTCTGGAAACACCATATATTTT
CDR3 protein: CASTVIGFSGNTIYF

J gene: TRBJ1-2
V gene: TRBV7-9
D gene: NA
clone size: NA
CDR3 DNA: TGTGCCAGCAGCCCTGTGGACATCGCCATTTATGGCTACACCTTC
CDR3 protein: CASSPVDIAIYGYTF

J gene: TRBJ2-7
V gene: TRBV6-4
D gene: TRBD1
clone size: once
CDR3 DNA: TGTGCCAGCAGTGACTCCGTGGCTAGTGGGACAGACGAGCAGTACTTC
CDR3 protein: CASSDSVASGTDEQYF

J gene: TRBJ1-5
V gene: TRBV2
D gene: NA
clone size: NA
CDR3 DNA: TGTGCCAGCTTGAGACAGGGCAATCAGCCCCAGCATTTT
CDR3 protein: CASLRQGNQPQHF

J gene: TRBJ2-1
V gene: TRBV7-8
D gene: TRBD2
clone size: NA
CDR3 DNA: TGTGCCAGCAGCCAGGCCGGACTAGCGGGCCTGAATGAGCAGTTCTTC
CDR3 protein: CASSQAGLAGLNEQFF

J gene: TRBJ2-3
V gene: TRBV6-5
D gene: NA
clone size: NA
CDR3 DNA: TGTGCCAGCAGGCGGCGAGGGGCGGCGCAGTATTTT
CDR3 protein: CASRRRGAAQYF

J gene: TRBJ2-7
V gene: TRBV10-1
D gene: NA
clone size: NA
CDR3 DNA: TGCGCCAGCAGTGACGAGTGGGCAGGGGAAGAGCAGTACTTC
CDR3 protein: CASSDEWAGEEQYF

J gene: TRBJ2-2
V gene: TRBV9
D gene: TRBD2
clone size: NA
CDR3 DNA: TGTGCCAGCTCTACGAGCGGGGGGGTCACCGGGGAGCTGTTTTTT
CDR3 protein: CASSTSGGVTGELFF

J gene: TRBJ2-1
V gene: TRBV5-1
D gene: NA
clone size: few
CDR3 DNA: TGCGCCAGCAGCTTGGACAATGAGCAGTTCTTC
CDR3 protein: CASSLDNEQFF

J gene: TRBJ1-1
V gene: TRBV27
D gene: NA
clone size: NA
CDR3 DNA: TGTGCCAGCAGTTTAATTGGGGATGAAGCTTTCTTT
CDR3 protein: CASSLIGDEAFF

J gene: TRBJ2-2
V gene: TRBV14
D gene: NA
clone size: few
CDR3 DNA: TGTGCCAGCAGCCAAGATATGGTAGCCCCCGGGGAGCTGTTTTTT
CDR3 protein: CASSQDMVAPGELFF

J gene: TRBJ1-2
V gene: TRBV5-1
D gene: TRBD1
clone size: NA
CDR3 DNA: TGCGCCAGCAGCTCATGGACAGGGGGCGCGTATGGCTACACCTTC
CDR3 protein: CASSSWTGGAYGYTF

J gene: TRBJ2-4
V gene: TRBV19
D gene: TRBD2
clone size: NA
CDR3 DNA: TGTGCCAGTATGGGGGGGGCCAAAAACATTCAGTACTTC
CDR3 protein: CASMGGAKNIQYF

J gene: TRBJ2-7
V gene: TRBV7-2
D gene: TRBD1
clone size: NA
CDR3 DNA: TGTGCCAGCAGCACCGTCGGGACAGGGGCCTACGAGCAGTACTTC
CDR3 protein: CASSTVGTGAYEQYF

J gene: TRBJ2-1
V gene: TRBV9
D gene: TRBD1
clone size: NA
CDR3 DNA: TGTGCCAGCAGCGTAGAGGCCACGACAGGGTCTTATAGTAATGAGCAGTTCTTC
CDR3 protein: CASSVEATTGSYSNEQFF